Listed here is a single T cell receptor (beta chain). Antigen: not known. This sample was included in a study of OX40 agonist ivuxolimab in advanced cancers. Study overall: The eligibility criteria allowed prior anti-PD-1, anti-PD-L1 or anti-CTLA-4 therapy, and 40% had some.

Germline V gives CDR1 MNHNS, CDR2 SASEGT. The CDR3 runs 13 residues. Assay: immunoSEQ multiplex PCR; the TCRdb copy retains only in-frame clones and omits some. The table shows approximately 91,000 clones, with approximately 86% occurring only once. Study-wide results and limits: At 0.1 to 3.0 mg/kg and by week 6, clonal expansion occurred in CD4+ and CD8+ blood T cells. More expanded clones were seen, on average, in CD8+ T cells than in CD4+.

This chain connects TRBV6-1 to TRBJ2-5; D assignment may be TRBD1 or TRBD2 (5 bases each). The J call may be incorrect, as the DNA end agrees better with TRBJ2-7. This clonotype was obtained from an adult with an advanced solid tumor such as melanoma, head and neck, liver or kidney cancer. Sequenced here: CD4+ or CD8+ T cells sorted from blood, sampled in a trial of the OX40 agonist ivuxolimab. The CDR3: CASPRDGTYEQYF. The CDR3 bases are TGTGCCTCCCCGAGGGACGGCACCTACGAGCAGTACTTC.